This T cell receptor (beta chain) was sequenced during a study of blood T cell repertoires in COVID-19. The V gene's germline CDR1 is MNHEY and CDR2 SMNVEV (reference sequence). The CDR3 runs 16 residues. V lost 2 bases, J lost 1 base, and 1 base stayed unmatched. The assay was immunoSEQ multiplex PCR, and TCRdb's table has in-frame clones only and misses some. The sample consists of tens of thousands of clones, 65% to 90% of them appearing once. The chain is built from TRBV27 and TRBJ2-1; 11 nucleotides align to TRBD2. This receptor was obtained from an elderly man with acute or convalescent COVID-19. Sequencing was carried out using peripheral blood. For the CDR3, the DNA is TGTGCCAGCAGTTTACGGACTAGCGGGTCCTACAATGAGCAGTTCTTC. As protein: CASSLRTSGSYNEQFF.